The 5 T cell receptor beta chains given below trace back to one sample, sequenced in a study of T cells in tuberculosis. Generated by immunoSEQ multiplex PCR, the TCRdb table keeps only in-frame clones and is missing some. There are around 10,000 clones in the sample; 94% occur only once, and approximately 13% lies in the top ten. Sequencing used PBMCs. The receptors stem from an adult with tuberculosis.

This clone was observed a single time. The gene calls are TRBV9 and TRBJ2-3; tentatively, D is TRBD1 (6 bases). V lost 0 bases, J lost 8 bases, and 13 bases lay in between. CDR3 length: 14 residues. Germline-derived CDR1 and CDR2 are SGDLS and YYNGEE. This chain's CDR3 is CASSVESEGGTQYF. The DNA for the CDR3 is TGTGCCAGCAGCGTAGAGAGCGAAGGGGGTACGCAGTATTTT.

This chain's CDR3 is CASRSRFLNTEAFF. The CDR3 nucleotides read TGTGCCAGCAGATCCAGGTTCTTGAACACTGAAGCTTTCTTT. V and J are TRBV28 and TRBJ1-1; D is ambiguous. The ends were cut back, 6 bases at V and 0 bases at J, with 11 bases in the middle. The CDR3 is 14 amino acids. The germline CDR1 and CDR2 sequences are MDHEN and SYDVKM.

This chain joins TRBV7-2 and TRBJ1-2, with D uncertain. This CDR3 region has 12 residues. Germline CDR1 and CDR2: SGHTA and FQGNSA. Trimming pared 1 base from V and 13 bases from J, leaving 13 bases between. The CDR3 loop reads CASSLVSRGVTF. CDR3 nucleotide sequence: TGTGCCAGCAGCTTAGTATCCAGAGGTGTCACCTTC.

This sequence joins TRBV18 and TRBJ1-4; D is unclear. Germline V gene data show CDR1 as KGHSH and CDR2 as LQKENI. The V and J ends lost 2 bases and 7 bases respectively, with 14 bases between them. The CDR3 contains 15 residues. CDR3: CASSPSPERVEKLFF. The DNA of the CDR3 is TGTGCCAGCTCACCATCCCCCGAGCGGGTTGAAAAACTGTTTTTT.

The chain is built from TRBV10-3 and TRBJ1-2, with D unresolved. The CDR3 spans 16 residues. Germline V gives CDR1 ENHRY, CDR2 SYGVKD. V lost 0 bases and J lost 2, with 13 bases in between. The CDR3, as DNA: TGTGCCATCAGTGAGTCGAATAATGTCGGGAACTATGGCTACACCTTC. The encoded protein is CAISESNNVGNYGYTF.